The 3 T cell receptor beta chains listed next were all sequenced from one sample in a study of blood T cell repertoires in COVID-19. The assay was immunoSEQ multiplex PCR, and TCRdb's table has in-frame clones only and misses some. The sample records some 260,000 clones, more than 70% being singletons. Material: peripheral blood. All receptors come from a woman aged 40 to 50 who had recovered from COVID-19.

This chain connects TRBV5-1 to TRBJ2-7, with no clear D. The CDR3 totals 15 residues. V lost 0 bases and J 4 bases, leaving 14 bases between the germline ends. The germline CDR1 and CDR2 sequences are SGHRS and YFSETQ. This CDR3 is CASSLALAVQYEQYF. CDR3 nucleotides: TGCGCCAGCAGCTTGGCGCTGGCGGTACAATACGAGCAGTACTTC.

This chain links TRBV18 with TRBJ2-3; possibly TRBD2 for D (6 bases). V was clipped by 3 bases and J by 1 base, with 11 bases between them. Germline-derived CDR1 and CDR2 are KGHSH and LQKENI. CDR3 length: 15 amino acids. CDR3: CASSPSSGRTDTQYF. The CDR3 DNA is TGTGCCAGCTCACCGAGTAGCGGCCGCACAGATACGCAGTATTTT.

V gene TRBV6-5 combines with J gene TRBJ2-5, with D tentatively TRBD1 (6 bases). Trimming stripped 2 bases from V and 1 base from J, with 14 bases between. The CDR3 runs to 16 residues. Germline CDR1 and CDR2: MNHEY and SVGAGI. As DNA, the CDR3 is TGTGCCAGCAGTTACGGTACAGGGACCCCCCAAGAGACCCAGTACTTC. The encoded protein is CASSYGTGTPQETQYF.